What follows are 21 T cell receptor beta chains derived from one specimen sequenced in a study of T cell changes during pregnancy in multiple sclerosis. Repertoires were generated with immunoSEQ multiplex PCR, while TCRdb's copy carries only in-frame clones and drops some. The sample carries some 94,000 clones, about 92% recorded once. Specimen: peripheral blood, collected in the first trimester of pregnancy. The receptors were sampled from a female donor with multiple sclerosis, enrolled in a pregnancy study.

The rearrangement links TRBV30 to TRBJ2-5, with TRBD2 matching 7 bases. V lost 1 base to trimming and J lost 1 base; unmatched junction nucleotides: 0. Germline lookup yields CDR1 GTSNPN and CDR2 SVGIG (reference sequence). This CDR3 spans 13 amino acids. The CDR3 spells CAWSGLAQETQYF. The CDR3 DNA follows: TGTGCCTGGAGTGGACTAGCCCAAGAGACCCAGTACTTC. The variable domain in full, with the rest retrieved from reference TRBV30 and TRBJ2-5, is SQTIHQWPATLVQPVGSPLSLECTVEGTSNPNLYWYRQAAGRGLQLLFYSVGIGQISSEVPQNLSASRPQDRQFILSSKKLLLSDSGFYLCAWSGLAQETQYFGPGTRLLVL.

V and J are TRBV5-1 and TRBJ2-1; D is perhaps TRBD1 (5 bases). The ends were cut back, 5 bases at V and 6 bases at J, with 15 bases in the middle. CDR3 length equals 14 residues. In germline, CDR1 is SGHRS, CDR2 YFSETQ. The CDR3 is CASSPYRGLNEQFF. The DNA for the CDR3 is TGCGCCAGCAGTCCTTATAGGGGTCTCAATGAGCAGTTCTTC.

The CDR3 bases are TGTGCCAGCAGTGGGGACAGGGGACTTTCTAACTATGGCTACACCTTC. This translates into CASSGDRGLSNYGYTF. The V and J genes are TRBV2 and TRBJ1-2; 10 nucleotides match TRBD1. The V gene end was trimmed by 4 bases and the J gene end by 0 bases; junction bases not matched to a gene: 5. This CDR3 contains 16 residues. Germline CDR1 is SNHLY and CDR2 is FYNNEI.

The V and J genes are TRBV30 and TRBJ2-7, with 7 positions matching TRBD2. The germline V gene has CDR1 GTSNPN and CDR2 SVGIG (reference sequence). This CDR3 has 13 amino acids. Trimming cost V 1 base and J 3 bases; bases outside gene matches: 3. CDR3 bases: TGTGCCTGGAGTGACAGCGGGGTCTACGAGCAGTACTTC. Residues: CAWSDSGVYEQYF. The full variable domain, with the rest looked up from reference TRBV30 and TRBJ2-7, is SQTIHQWPATLVQPVGSPLSLECTVEGTSNPNLYWYRQAAGRGLQLLFYSVGIGQISSEVPQNLSASRPQDRQFILSSKKLLLSDSGFYLCAWSDSGVYEQYFGPGTRLTVT.

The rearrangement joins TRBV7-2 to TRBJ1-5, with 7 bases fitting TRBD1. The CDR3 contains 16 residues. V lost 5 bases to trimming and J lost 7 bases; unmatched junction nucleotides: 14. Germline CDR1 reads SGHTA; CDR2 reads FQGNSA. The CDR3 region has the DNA TGTGCCAGCAGCCAAACCCGACAGGGACGGGGGCAGCCCCAGCATTTT. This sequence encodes CASSQTRQGRGQPQHF.

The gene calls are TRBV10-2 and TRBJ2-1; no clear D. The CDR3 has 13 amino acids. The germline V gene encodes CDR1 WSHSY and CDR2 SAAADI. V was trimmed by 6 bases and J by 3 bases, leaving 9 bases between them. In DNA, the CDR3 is TGCGCCAGCAGGCCCATAGACTACAATGAGCAGTTCTTC. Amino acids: CASRPIDYNEQFF.

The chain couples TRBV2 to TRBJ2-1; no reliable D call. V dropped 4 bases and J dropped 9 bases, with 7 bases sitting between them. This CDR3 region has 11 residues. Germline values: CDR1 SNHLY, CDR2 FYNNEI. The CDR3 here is CASSAVSEQFF. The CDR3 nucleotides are TGTGCCAGCAGTGCAGTAAGTGAGCAGTTCTTC.

CDR3 region: CASSQGRGFRYF. The DNA for the CDR3 is TGCGCCAGCAGCCAGGGGAGGGGGTTTAGGTATTTT. V and J are TRBV4-1 and TRBJ2-3; tentatively, D is TRBD2 (7 bases). Per the germline V gene, CDR1 is MGHRA and CDR2 is YSYEKL. The length of the CDR3 is 12 residues. V shed 3 bases and J shed 14 bases, with 15 bases lying between them.

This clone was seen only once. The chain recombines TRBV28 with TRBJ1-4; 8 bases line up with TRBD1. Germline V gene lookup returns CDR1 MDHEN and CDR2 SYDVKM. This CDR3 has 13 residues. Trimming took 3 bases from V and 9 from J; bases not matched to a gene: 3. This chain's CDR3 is CASSLGQAKKLFF. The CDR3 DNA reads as TGTGCCAGCAGTTTGGGACAGGCCAAAAAACTGTTTTTT.

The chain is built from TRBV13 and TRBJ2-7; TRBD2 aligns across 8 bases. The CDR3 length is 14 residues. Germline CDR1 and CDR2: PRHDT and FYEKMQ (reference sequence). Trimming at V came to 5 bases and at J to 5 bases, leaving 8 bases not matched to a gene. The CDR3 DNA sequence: TGTGCCAGCAGCCCGGGGGGACTAGATAACGAGCAGTACTTC. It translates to CASSPGGLDNEQYF.

CDR3 bases: TGTGCCAGCAGCTTGGGGACAGGGGCGAACACCGGGGAGCTGTTTTTT. It yields the protein CASSLGTGANTGELFF. The chain joins TRBV7-8 to TRBJ2-2, with 10 bases identical to TRBD1. V lost 3 bases, J lost 0 bases, and 1 base stayed unmatched. The germline CDR1 and CDR2 sequences are SGHVS and FQNEAQ. This CDR3 region has 16 residues.

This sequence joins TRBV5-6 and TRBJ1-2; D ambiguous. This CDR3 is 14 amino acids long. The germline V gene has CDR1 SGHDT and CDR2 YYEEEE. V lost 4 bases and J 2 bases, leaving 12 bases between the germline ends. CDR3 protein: CASSPEVGNYGYTF. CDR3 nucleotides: TGTGCCAGCAGCCCCGAGGTCGGGAACTATGGCTACACCTTC.

CDR3 in DNA: TGTGCCAGCAGTTCAGGGGGGCTAGCGGGATCCTACGAGCAGTACTTC. Protein product: CASSSGGLAGSYEQYF. The chain links TRBV27 to TRBJ2-7; 9 positions match TRBD2. Germline loops: CDR1 MNHEY, CDR2 SMNVEV (reference sequence). The CDR3 spans 16 residues. Losses at the gene ends were 4 bases for V and 1 base for J; bases not matched to a gene: 8.

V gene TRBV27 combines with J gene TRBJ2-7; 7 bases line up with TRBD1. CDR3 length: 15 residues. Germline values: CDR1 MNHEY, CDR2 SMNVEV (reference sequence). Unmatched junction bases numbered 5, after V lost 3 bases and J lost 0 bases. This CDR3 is CASSFLTGISYEQYF. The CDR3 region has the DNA TGTGCCAGCAGTTTTTTGACAGGGATCTCCTACGAGCAGTACTTC.

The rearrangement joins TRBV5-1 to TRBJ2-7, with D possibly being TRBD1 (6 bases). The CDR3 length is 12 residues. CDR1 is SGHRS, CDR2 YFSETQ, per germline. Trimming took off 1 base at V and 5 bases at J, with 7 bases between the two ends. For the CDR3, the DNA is TGCGCCAGCAGCTTGTCAGGGGACGAGCAGTACTTC. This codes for CASSLSGDEQYF.

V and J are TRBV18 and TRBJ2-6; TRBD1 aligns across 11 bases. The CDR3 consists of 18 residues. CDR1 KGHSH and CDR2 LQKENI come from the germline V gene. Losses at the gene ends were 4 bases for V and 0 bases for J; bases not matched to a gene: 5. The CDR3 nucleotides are TGTGCCAGCTCACTCCGGGACAGGGGGATCTCTGGGGCCAACGTCCTGACTTTC. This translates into CASSLRDRGISGANVLTF.

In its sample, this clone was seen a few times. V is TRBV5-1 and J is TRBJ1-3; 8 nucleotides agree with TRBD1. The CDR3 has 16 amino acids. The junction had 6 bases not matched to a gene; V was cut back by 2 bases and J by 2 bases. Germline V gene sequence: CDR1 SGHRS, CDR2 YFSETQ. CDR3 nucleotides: TGCGCCAGCAGCTTTACCTTACAGGGGGCTGGAAACACCATATATTTT. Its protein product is CASSFTLQGAGNTIYF.

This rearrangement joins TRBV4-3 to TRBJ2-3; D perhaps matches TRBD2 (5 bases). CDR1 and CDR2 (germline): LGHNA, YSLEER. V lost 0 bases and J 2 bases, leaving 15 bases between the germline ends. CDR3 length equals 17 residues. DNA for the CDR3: TGCGCCAGCAGCCAAGACCCCGGGCAGCGGTACACAGATACGCAGTATTTT. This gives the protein CASSQDPGQRYTDTQYF.

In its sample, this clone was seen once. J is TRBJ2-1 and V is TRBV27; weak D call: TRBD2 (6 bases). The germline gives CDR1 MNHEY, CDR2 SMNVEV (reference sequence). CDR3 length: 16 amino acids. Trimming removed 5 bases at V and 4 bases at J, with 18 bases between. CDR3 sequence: CASSLLWGESYNEQFF. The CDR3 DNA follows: TGTGCCAGCAGTCTCCTCTGGGGGGAGTCTTACAATGAGCAGTTCTTC.

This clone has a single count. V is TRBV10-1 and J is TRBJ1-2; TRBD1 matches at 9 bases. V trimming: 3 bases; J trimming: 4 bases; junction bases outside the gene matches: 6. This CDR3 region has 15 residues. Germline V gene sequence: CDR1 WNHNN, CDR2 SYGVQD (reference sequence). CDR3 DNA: TGCGCCAGCAGTGAAAACAGGGGGCTGGGCTATGGCTACACCTTC. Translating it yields CASSENRGLGYGYTF.

In nucleotides, the CDR3 is TGTGCCAGCAGCTCCCAGGGGTACAATGAGCAGTTCTTC. Residues: CASSSQGYNEQFF. V usage is TRBV7-9 and J usage is TRBJ2-1, with D perhaps TRBD1 (6 bases). The CDR3 has 13 amino acids. V dropped 4 bases and J dropped 4 bases, with 8 bases sitting between them. Per germline, CDR1 SEHNR and CDR2 FQNEAQ (reference sequence).